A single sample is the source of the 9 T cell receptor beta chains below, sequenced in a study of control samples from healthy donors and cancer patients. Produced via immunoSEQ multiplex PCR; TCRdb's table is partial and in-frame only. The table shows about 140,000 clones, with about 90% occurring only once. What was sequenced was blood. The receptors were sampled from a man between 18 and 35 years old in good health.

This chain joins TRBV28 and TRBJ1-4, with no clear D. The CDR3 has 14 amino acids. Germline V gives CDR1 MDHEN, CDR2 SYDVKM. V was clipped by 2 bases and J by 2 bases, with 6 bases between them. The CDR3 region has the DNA TGTGCCAGCAGTTTAACAAAGACTAATGAAAAACTGTTTTTT. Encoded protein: CASSLTKTNEKLFF.

CDR3 sequence reads: CASSEANGAGQETQYF. The CDR3 DNA follows: TGTGCCAGCAGTGAAGCCAATGGGGCAGGACAAGAGACCCAGTACTTC. This chain links TRBV2 with TRBJ2-5, with TRBD1 as a possible D gene (5 bases). From germline, CDR1 is SNHLY and CDR2 FYNNEI. V gave up 0 bases and J gave up 2 bases, with 13 bases separating them. The CDR3 runs to 16 residues.

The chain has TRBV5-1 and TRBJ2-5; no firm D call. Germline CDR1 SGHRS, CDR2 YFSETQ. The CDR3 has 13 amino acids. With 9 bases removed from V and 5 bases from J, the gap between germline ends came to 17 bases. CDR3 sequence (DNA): TGCGCCACCAAAGAGGATAACGGGGAGACCCAGTACTTC. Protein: CATKEDNGETQYF. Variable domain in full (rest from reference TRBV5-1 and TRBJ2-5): KAGVTQTPRYLIKTRGQQVTLSCSPISGHRSVSWYQQTPGQGLQFLFEYFSETQRNKGNFPGRFSGRQFSNSRSEMNVSTLELGDSALYLCATKEDNGETQYFGPGTRLLVL.

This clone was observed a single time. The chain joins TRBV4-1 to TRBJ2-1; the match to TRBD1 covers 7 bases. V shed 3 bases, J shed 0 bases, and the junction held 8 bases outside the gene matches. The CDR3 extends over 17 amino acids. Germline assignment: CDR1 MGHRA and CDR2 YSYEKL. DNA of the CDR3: TGCGCCAGCAGCCAGGTACCTGGGGACAGCTCCTACAATGAGCAGTTCTTC. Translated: CASSQVPGDSSYNEQFF.

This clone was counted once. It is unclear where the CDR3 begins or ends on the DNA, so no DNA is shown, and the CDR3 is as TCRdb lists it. The CDR3: CASSKFGIGAFF. The chain has TRBV21-1 and TRBJ1-1. TRBV21-1 has pseudogene status. The CDR3 adds up to 12 amino acids, both ends counted.

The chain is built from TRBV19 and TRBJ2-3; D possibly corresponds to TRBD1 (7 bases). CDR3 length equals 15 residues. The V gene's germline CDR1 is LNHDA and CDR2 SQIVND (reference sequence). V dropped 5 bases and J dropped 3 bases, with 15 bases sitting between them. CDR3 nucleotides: TGTGCCAGTAGTTCCGGAGGGGGCGAGACAGATACGCAGTATTTT. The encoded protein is CASSSGGGETDTQYF. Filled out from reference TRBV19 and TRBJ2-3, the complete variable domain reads DGGITQSPKYLFRKEGQNVTLSCEQNLNHDAMYWYRQDPGQGLRLIYYSQIVNDFQKGDIAEGYSVSREKKESFPLTVTSAQKNPTAFYLCASSSGGGETDTQYFGPGTRLTVL.

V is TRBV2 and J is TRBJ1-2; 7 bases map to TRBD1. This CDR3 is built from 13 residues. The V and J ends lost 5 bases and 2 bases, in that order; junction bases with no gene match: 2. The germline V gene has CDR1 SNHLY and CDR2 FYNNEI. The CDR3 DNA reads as TGTGCCAGCAGTACGGACAGGAACTATGGCTACACCTTC. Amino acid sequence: CASSTDRNYGYTF.

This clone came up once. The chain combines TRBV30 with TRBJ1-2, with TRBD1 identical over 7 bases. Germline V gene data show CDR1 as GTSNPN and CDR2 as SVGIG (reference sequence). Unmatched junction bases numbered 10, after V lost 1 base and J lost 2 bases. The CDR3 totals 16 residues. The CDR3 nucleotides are TGTGCCTGGAGTGAATTAACAGGGGCCTTAAACTATGGCTACACCTTC. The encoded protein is CAWSELTGALNYGYTF. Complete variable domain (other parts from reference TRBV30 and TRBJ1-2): SQTIHQWPATLVQPVGSPLSLECTVEGTSNPNLYWYRQAAGRGLQLLFYSVGIGQISSEVPQNLSASRPQDRQFILSSKKLLLSDSGFYLCAWSELTGALNYGYTFGSGTRLTVV.

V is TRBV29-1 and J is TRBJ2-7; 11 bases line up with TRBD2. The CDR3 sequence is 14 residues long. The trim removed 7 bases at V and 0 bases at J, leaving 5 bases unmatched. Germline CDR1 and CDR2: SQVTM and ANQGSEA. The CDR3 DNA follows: TGCAGCGACGGGACTAGCGGCTCCTCCTACGAGCAGTACTTC. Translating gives CSDGTSGSSYEQYF.